A single sample is the source of the 23 T cell receptor beta chains below, sequenced in a study of low-dose radiotherapy and immunotherapy resistance in tumors. This sample's time point: after trial treatment. Treatment specified: LDRT plus nivolumab, ipilimumab, low-dose cyclophosphamide and aspirin (RACIN trial). With TRAV- and TRBV-specific primers, first-strand cDNA was made, covering the alpha and beta chains. It was with a constant-region primer and a V-primer adapter that TCRs were amplified over roughly 19 PCR cycles. A single record per CDR3 protein comes from TCRdb applying MiXCR to the reads. The table lists approximately 30,000 distinct CDR3 sequences, around 50% of them singletons. The specimen was PBMCs, collected after low-dose radiotherapy plus immunotherapy. The source of these receptors is a male donor with gallbladder cancer.

This clonotype was seen at least ten times. The chain carries TRBV28 and TRBJ2-7; tentative D call: TRBD1 (6 bases). Germline CDR1 and CDR2: MDHEN and SYDVKM. The CDR3 is 13 amino acids. The V gene lost 4 bases and the J gene lost 5 bases, with 12 bases spanning the gap. The CDR3 spells CASSSNHRDEQYF. CDR3 DNA sequence: TGTGCCAGCAGTTCGAATCACAGGGACGAGCAGTACTTC.

A note on this clonotype: Since a far larger clone is one base different, this is likely a read error. The chain combines TRBV9 with TRBJ2-7, with a weak D call TRBD2 (5 bases). This CDR3 contains 15 residues. V was pared by 0 bases and J by 7 bases, with 17 bases between. The germline CDR1 and CDR2 sequences are SGDLS and YYNGEE. The CDR3 reads CASSVASAGHNEQYF. In DNA, the CDR3 is TGTGCCAGCAGCGTAGCCAGCGCGGGCCACAATGAGCAGTACTTC.

J is TRBJ2-3 and V is TRBV7-2; D is possibly TRBD2 (5 bases). In germline, CDR1 is SGHTA, CDR2 FQGNSA. The CDR3 spans 15 residues. Trimming took off 4 bases at V and 0 bases at J, with 11 bases between the two ends. This CDR3 reads CASSSPRTSTDTQYF. CDR3 sequence (DNA): TGTGCCAGCAGCTCGCCTCGGACTAGCACAGATACGCAGTATTTT.

The rearrangement links TRBV27 to TRBJ2-3; D is undetermined. The germline CDR1 and CDR2 sequences are MNHEY and SMNVEV (reference sequence). The CDR3 length is 15 residues. The ends were cut back, 7 bases at V and 4 bases at J, with 18 bases in the middle. The CDR3 region is CASKIDTYGADTQYF. The CDR3 region has the DNA TGTGCCAGCAAAATAGACACCTATGGCGCAGATACGCAGTATTTT.

This clonotype was seen ten or more times. The CDR3 sequence: CASSLGQAYEKLFF. CDR3 in DNA: TGCGCCAGCAGTCTCGGCCAGGCCTATGAAAAACTGTTTTTT. V and J are TRBV23-1 and TRBJ1-4, with D unclear. TRBV23-1 carries the ORF label, with uncertain function. This CDR3 has 14 residues. V lost 4 bases, J lost 6 bases, and 12 bases lay in between.

The CDR3 here is CASSLGSHYEQYF. DNA for the CDR3: TGTGCCAGCAGCTTGGGCAGCCACTACGAGCAGTACTTC. This chain uses TRBV5-6 with TRBJ2-7; no reliable D call. The germline V and J ends were trimmed by 0 bases and 3 bases, with 7 bases remaining between them. The CDR3 is 13 amino acids. Germline V gene lookup returns CDR1 SGHDT and CDR2 YYEEEE.

Concerning this clonotype itself: A read error is the likely source, as a far larger clone sits one nucleotide away. This CDR3 reads CASRGDGARTEAFF. The CDR3 region has the DNA TGTGCCAGCAGGGGGGACGGGGCGCGGACTGAAGCTTTCTTT. V and J are TRBV27 and TRBJ1-1; possible D gene TRBD1, 5 bases. The V and J ends lost 6 bases and 5 bases respectively, with 16 bases between them. Germline loops: CDR1 MNHEY, CDR2 SMNVEV (reference sequence). This CDR3 region has 14 residues.

This clonotype came up many times. J is TRBJ1-1 and V is TRBV7-2; no firm D call. Germline-derived CDR1 and CDR2 are SGHTA and FQGNSA. Trimming cost V 2 bases and J 6 bases, with 7 bases left between them. The CDR3 has 12 residues. CDR3: CASSLIWAEAFF. CDR3 bases: TGTGCCAGCAGCTTAATCTGGGCTGAAGCTTTCTTT.

The rearrangement links TRBV20-1 to TRBJ2-1; D is uncertain. The CDR3 contains 14 residues. Germline V gene sequence: CDR1 DFQATT, CDR2 SNEGSKA (reference sequence). V shed 1 base and J shed 2 bases, with 9 bases lying between them. The CDR3 DNA reads as TGCAGTGCTAGAGTGGGAATCACCTACAATGAGCAGTTCTTC. Translation gives CSARVGITYNEQFF.

The sample holds many counts of this clonotype. J is TRBJ1-2 and V is TRBV6-2 or TRBV6-3; D gene ambiguous. The CDR3 loop spans 13 amino acids. In germline, CDR1 is MNHEY, CDR2 SVGEGT. The germline V and J ends were trimmed by 2 bases and 0 bases, with 4 bases remaining between them. CDR3 sequence reads: CASSYLPNYGYTF. Here the CDR3 DNA reads TGTGCCAGCAGTTACCTCCCTAACTATGGCTACACCTTC.

The rearrangement links TRBV6-1 to TRBJ1-3; 7 positions agree with TRBD1. The CDR3 is 15 amino acids. The germline V gene encodes CDR1 MNHNS and CDR2 SASEGT. Trimming cost V 5 bases and J 0 bases; bases outside gene matches: 4. CDR3 sequence (DNA): TGTGCCAGCAGTCGGGACAGTTTCTCTGGAAACACCATATATTTT. Encoded protein: CASSRDSFSGNTIYF.

This clonotype occurred many times. CDR3 sequence (DNA): TGTGCCAGCAGCTTAGACCCCGGACGGAACAATGAGCAGTTCTTC. It translates to CASSLDPGRNNEQFF. This rearrangement joins TRBV7-8 to TRBJ2-1; D is unclear. The CDR3 consists of 15 residues. V lost 1 base to trimming and J lost 5 bases, with 12 bases between them. The germline V gene has CDR1 SGHVS and CDR2 FQNEAQ.

This chain joins TRBV20-1 and TRBJ2-5, with D perhaps given as TRBD1 or TRBD2 (5 bases each). V was trimmed by 2 bases and J by 1 base, leaving 14 bases between them. The V gene's germline CDR1 is DFQATT and CDR2 SNEGSKA (reference sequence). CDR3 size: 15 residues. CDR3 residues: CSARPKKGSQETQYF. In nucleotides, the CDR3 is TGCAGTGCTAGACCCAAGAAGGGGAGCCAAGAGACCCAGTACTTC.

In regard to this clonotype: The germline gene is not matched at one end of the junction; a read error may be the cause. This rearrangement joins TRBV25-1 to TRBJ1-6, with no clear D. The CDR3 runs to 10 residues. CDR1 and CDR2 from the germline V gene are MGHDK and SYGVNS. The CDR3 reads CASSENTPGF. The CDR3 nucleotides read TGTGCCAGCAGTGAAAACACGCCGGGCTTT.

At least ten counts were recorded for this clonotype. The V call is TRBV21-1, the J call TRBJ1-4; no DNA check was done on the table's D call, TRBD1. TRBV21-1 is listed as a pseudogene. The CDR3 loop spans 15 amino acids. CDR3 coding DNA: TGTGCCAGCAGCTCAACGGGACGGGAGAATGAAAAACTGTTTTTT. This translates into CASSSTGRENEKLFF.

This clonotype was found many times. The V call is TRBV27, the J call TRBJ2-7; D uncertain. CDR1 and CDR2 (germline): MNHEY, SMNVEV (reference sequence). The CDR3 runs to 15 residues. Trimming took off 1 base at V and 2 bases at J, with 12 bases between the two ends. CDR3 coding DNA: TGTGCCAGCAGTTTATTTCCCAATAGACCCTACGAGCAGTACTTC. This translates into CASSLFPNRPYEQYF.

The V gene is TRBV20-1, the J gene TRBJ2-3, with 7 nucleotides matching TRBD2. This CDR3 has 14 residues. Per germline, CDR1 DFQATT and CDR2 SNEGSKA (reference sequence). The V gene end was trimmed by 6 bases and the J gene end by 2 bases; junction bases not matched to a gene: 8. The CDR3 sequence is CSATSGADTDTQYF. The CDR3 coding sequence is TGCAGTGCCACAAGCGGGGCGGACACAGATACGCAGTATTTT.

This clonotype was picked up one time. The chain employs TRBV12-3 or TRBV12-4 and TRBJ2-1; TRBD2 matches 10 bases. The CDR3 has 14 amino acids. Trimming removed 6 bases from V and 9 bases from J; junction bases left unmatched: 8. CDR3 sequence: CASRIGTSVTEQFF. The CDR3 DNA sequence: TGTGCCAGCAGAATCGGGACTAGCGTAACTGAGCAGTTCTTC.

Of note for this clonotype: With a far larger clone one base away, a read error is the likely cause. The CDR3 DNA is TGTGCCAGCAGAGGACTAGCGGGGGGGCCTTATGAGCAGTACTTC. Its translation: CASRGLAGGPYEQYF. This rearrangement joins TRBV2 to TRBJ2-7; 15 nucleotides agree with TRBD2. The CDR3 is made up of 15 amino acids. CDR1 is SNHLY, CDR2 FYNNEI, per germline. J gave up 7 bases and V 6 bases, and 7 bases lay outside the gene matches.

This clonotype has a count of ten or more. CDR3 loop: CASSIGNTGELFF. The DNA for the CDR3 is TGTGCCAGTAGTATCGGGAACACCGGGGAGCTGTTTTTT. The J gene is TRBJ2-2, the V gene TRBV19, with D uncertain. V was pared by 3 bases and J by 1 base, with 3 bases between. The CDR3 runs 13 residues. Germline CDR1 and CDR2: LNHDA and SQIVND (reference sequence).

This clonotype has ten or more counts. The CDR3 nucleotides are TGCAGCGTTGAATCTGAACTAGCGTTCGATGAGCAGTTCTTC. Amino acids: CSVESELAFDEQFF. V is TRBV29-1 and J is TRBJ2-1; 7 nucleotides align to TRBD2. V trimming: 2 bases; J trimming: 8 bases; junction bases outside the gene matches: 9. The CDR3 runs to 14 residues. The germline V gene has CDR1 SQVTM and CDR2 ANQGSEA.

This chain uses TRBV30 with TRBJ1-5, with TRBD1 as a possible D gene (6 bases). V was cut by 1 base and J by 6 bases, with 10 bases left in between. There are 13 residues in the CDR3. Germline V gene data show CDR1 as GTSNPN and CDR2 as SVGIG (reference sequence). The CDR3 loop reads CAWSDREVQPQHF. The CDR3 DNA reads TGTGCCTGGAGTGACAGGGAGGTTCAGCCCCAGCATTTT.

The chain carries TRBV20-1 and TRBJ1-5; D is ambiguous. This CDR3 is built from 15 residues. Trimming stripped 6 bases from V and 4 bases from J, with 19 bases between. Germline CDR1 DFQATT, CDR2 SNEGSKA (reference sequence). The CDR3 spells CSANPLANDNQPQHF. The DNA of the CDR3 is TGCAGTGCGAATCCATTGGCTAACGATAATCAGCCCCAGCATTTT.